The 9 T cell receptor beta chains presented below share a single source sample, sequenced in a study of blood T cell repertoires in COVID-19. Repertoires were generated with immunoSEQ multiplex PCR, while TCRdb's copy carries only in-frame clones and drops some. This repertoire shows about 250,000 clones, 85% to 90% found once; its top ten account for 1.3% to 1.5%. Sequenced: peripheral blood. The receptors shown here come from an older man with acute or convalescent COVID-19.

The rearrangement links TRBV7-2 to TRBJ2-7; 12 positions agree with TRBD2. V was pared by 4 bases and J by 8 bases, with 6 bases of the junction left unmatched. The germline V gene encodes CDR1 SGHTA and CDR2 FQGNSA. The CDR3 has 14 residues. This CDR3 reads CASSYDGLAGQQYF. CDR3 bases: TGTGCCAGCAGCTATGATGGACTAGCGGGACAGCAGTACTTC.

The sample holds one count of this clone. The rearrangement links TRBV7-9 to TRBJ1-5, with TRBD1 matching 8 bases. Trimming at V came to 5 bases and at J to 4 bases, leaving 4 bases not matched to a gene. The CDR3 consists of 14 residues. The germline CDR1 and CDR2 sequences are SEHNR and FQNEAQ (reference sequence). CDR3 residues: CASSPDRGNQPQHF. CDR3 coding DNA: TGTGCCAGCAGCCCCGACAGGGGTAATCAGCCCCAGCATTTT. The full variable domain, completed using reference TRBV7-9 and TRBJ1-5, is DTGVSQNPRHKITKRGQNVTFRCDPISEHNRLYWYRQTLGQGPEFLTYFQNEAQLEKSRLLSDRFSAERPKGSFSTLEIQRTEQGDSAMYLCASSPDRGNQPQHFGDGTRLSIL.

In regard to this clone: Other DNA sequences in the same sample also yield this CDR3. CDR3 protein: CASSLDWGANYGYTF. The CDR3 DNA is TGTGCCAGCAGCTTAGATTGGGGAGCTAACTATGGCTACACCTTC. The rearrangement links TRBV7-2 to TRBJ1-2; D call uncertain. The germline V gene has CDR1 SGHTA and CDR2 FQGNSA. The ends were cut back, 1 base at V and 0 bases at J, with 9 bases in the middle. The CDR3 is made up of 15 amino acids.

The genes are TRBV28 and TRBJ1-5; tentatively, D is TRBD1 (5 bases). CDR1 MDHEN and CDR2 SYDVKM come from the germline V gene. V was shortened by 5 bases and J by 0 bases, with 14 bases between the two germline ends. The CDR3 loop spans 16 amino acids. CDR3 DNA: TGTGCCAGCAGTCTCCGGGGGGGGTTTAGCAATCAGCCCCAGCATTTT. This codes for CASSLRGGFSNQPQHF.

V and J are TRBV5-1 and TRBJ2-5, with 14 bases fitting TRBD2. The CDR3 length is 17 residues. Germline CDR1 SGHRS, CDR2 YFSETQ. Germline trimming cut 4 bases from V and 5 bases from J; bases unmatched to any gene: 10. The CDR3 reads CASSRHKTSGGAETQYF. In DNA form, the CDR3 reads TGCGCCAGCAGCCGACATAAGACTAGCGGGGGGGCCGAGACCCAGTACTTC.

V usage is TRBV7-9 and J usage is TRBJ2-3; 7 bases align to TRBD1. CDR3 length: 16 residues. V lost 4 bases to trimming and J lost 3 bases; unmatched junction nucleotides: 10. From germline, CDR1 is SEHNR and CDR2 FQNEAQ (reference sequence). For the CDR3, the DNA is TGTGCCAGCAGCTCAGACGTTGGCAGGGGGACAGATACGCAGTATTTT. It specifies CASSSDVGRGTDTQYF.

A few counts support this clone. This chain connects TRBV18 to TRBJ1-1; no definite D call. The CDR3 is 12 residues long. Germline values: CDR1 KGHSH, CDR2 LQKENI. V lost 6 bases, J lost 4 bases, and 9 bases lay in between. The CDR3 sequence is CASSSTSTEAFF. For the CDR3, the DNA is TGTGCCAGCTCGTCAACAAGCACTGAAGCTTTCTTT.

V and J are TRBV7-9 and TRBJ2-2; 9 bases match TRBD2. The germline V gene encodes CDR1 SEHNR and CDR2 FQNEAQ (reference sequence). The CDR3 has 17 residues. Germline trimming cut 3 bases from V and 2 bases from J; bases unmatched to any gene: 7. The CDR3 protein is CASSFDLAGSNTGELFF. The CDR3, as DNA: TGTGCCAGCAGCTTCGATCTAGCGGGATCCAACACCGGGGAGCTGTTTTTT.

The chain combines TRBV10-3 with TRBJ2-1; 9 bases align to TRBD2. Per germline, CDR1 ENHRY and CDR2 SYGVKD. CDR3 length: 16 amino acids. After removal of 4 bases from V and 8 bases from J, the junction contained 12 bases not matched to a gene. The CDR3 coding sequence is TGTGCCATCAGTGCGTCACCTGTAGCGGGAGACTATGAGCAGTTCTTC. Translation gives CAISASPVAGDYEQFF.